The source of this TCR beta chain is a study of T cells in Graves' hyperthyroidism and ophthalmopathy. This clonotype was recorded a few times. As yet, its antigen is unknown. CDR3 length: 15 residues. CDR1 and CDR2 (germline): MGHRA, YSYEKL. The V gene lost 4 bases and the J gene lost 5 bases, with 18 bases spanning the gap. Study-level findings and limits: In blood, most of the thyroid clonotypes expanded above 0.001 were also present.

Exclusion of patients followed from uncontrolled infection, other autoimmune disease, pregnancy or lactation. Diagnostic assessment was based on clinical symptoms, serum thyroxine and TRAb, thyroid ultrasound and orbital computed tomography. The source material, RNA transcripts, was used to amplify TCR beta CDR3 regions. HTBI primers were employed in a first-round RT-PCR of the TCR CDR3. TCRdb used MiXCR to reprocess the multiplex PCR reads, holding one entry per CDR3 protein. The sample lists roughly 560,000 distinct CDR3 sequences; about 14% were seen once. This sequence was found in a woman between 40 and 50 years old with Graves' ophthalmopathy. What was sequenced was blood. J is TRBJ2-7 and V is TRBV4-1, with a possible D match to TRBD1 (5 bases). The chain's CDR3 is CASSPGRVGIHEQYF. CDR3 sequence (DNA): TGCGCCAGCAGCCCAGGGCGCGTCGGAATCCACGAGCAGTACTTC.